This entry features one T cell receptor beta chain sequence. Its target is not known. This record belongs to a study of shared clonotypes between healthy human individuals. Study-level points and caveats: Larger estimated richness was generally recorded for naive subsets relative to memory subsets. Among several donors, roughly 5.4% of naive CD4 clonotypes were found in common.

CD45RA+ naive and CD45RA-negative memory subsets were separated from CD4+ cells. V gave up 4 bases and J gave up 1 base, with 14 bases separating them. Germline CDR1 MDHEN, CDR2 SYDVKM. This CDR3 contains 15 residues. As handled by the study authors: ImmunoSEQ junction-only sequences lacked quality scores, so their filtering differed. Generated by immunoSEQ multiplex PCR, the TCRdb table keeps only in-frame clones and is missing some. That table gives V, J and clone size, and the DNA gave D and trimming. The profile shows over 2 million clones, roughly 95% of them singletons. This TCR was sampled from a man aged 18 to 30 in good health. The sequenced sample consisted of naive CD4+ T cells sorted from blood. Stated subset: CD45RA+ positively selected. J is TRBJ2-7 and V is TRBV28; D assignment may be TRBD1 or TRBD2 (6 bases each). The CDR3 region has the DNA TGTGCCAGCAGTTGGAGGAGGGGGGATTCCTACGAGCAGTACTTC. This codes for CASSWRRGDSYEQYF. Filled out from reference TRBV28 and TRBJ2-7, the complete variable domain reads DVKVTQSSRYLVKRTGEKVFLECVQDMDHENMFWYRQDPGLGLRLIYFSYDVKMKEKGDIPEGYSVSREKKERFSLILESASTNQTSMYLCASSWRRGDSYEQYFGPGTRLTVT.